This TCR beta chain was recovered during a study of T-cell reconstitution after alpha-beta-depleted transplantation in children. This CDR3 has 14 amino acids. Trimming removed 5 bases from V and 5 bases from J; junction bases left unmatched: 7. Germline V gene data show CDR1 as MNHEY and CDR2 as SVGEGT. In regard to this clonotype: What it binds is not known.

The TCRbeta library was prepared with unique molecular identifiers. TCRdb called the PCR reads again in MiXCR, with one record for every CDR3 protein. Among about 980,000 distinct CDR3 sequences listed, about 29% were seen once. General study points: Diversity and T-cell counts at one year after transplant derived mostly from new T cells. Reports say that about two months after transplant, the alpha-beta T cells came out of several hundred graft clones that had expanded. The study traced high day-60 TCRbeta diversity in some patients to surviving recipient T cells and thymic progenitors.

The specimen comprised PBMCs, mostly from graft donor cells, sampled 360 days after TCRalphabeta/CD19-depleted stem cell transplant. This receptor was taken from a boy under two years old who had a stem cell transplant for SCID, so the T cells may come from the graft donor. The genes are TRBV6-2 or TRBV6-3 and TRBJ2-5; TRBD1 matches 8 bases. The CDR3 loop reads CASSKTGVRETQYF. The DNA for the CDR3 is TGTGCCAGCAGTAAGACAGGGGTGCGCGAGACCCAGTACTTC.